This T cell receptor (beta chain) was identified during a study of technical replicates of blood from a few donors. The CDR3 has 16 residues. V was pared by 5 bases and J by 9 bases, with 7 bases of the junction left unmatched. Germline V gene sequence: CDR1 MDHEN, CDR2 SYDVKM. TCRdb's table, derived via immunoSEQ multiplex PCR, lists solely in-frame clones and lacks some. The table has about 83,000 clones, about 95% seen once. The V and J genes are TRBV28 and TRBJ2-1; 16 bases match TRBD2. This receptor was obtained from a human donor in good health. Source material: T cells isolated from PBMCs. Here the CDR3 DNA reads TGTGCCAGCAGTATATTGGGACTAGCGGGAGGGAGTGAGCAGTTCTTC. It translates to CASSILGLAGGSEQFF.